The rows below give T cell receptor beta chains drawn from one sample of a study of identical twins. Each CDR3 protein is one row after TCRdb ran MiXCR on the 5' RACE reads. The data show 1.5 million to 2 million distinct CDR3 sequences, around 29% seen once. Specimen: cord blood. These receptors all stem from a newborn girl in good health. CDR3s include the opening cysteine and the closing phenylalanine or tryptophan. A clone size is listed for some rows: how often the clone was seen (once, few, many), or a class if it is expanded.

abundance: NA
v_gene: TRBV4-1
j_gene: TRBJ1-5
len: 15
CDR3aa: CASSHTGGGDQPQHF

abundance: few
v_gene: TRBV5-1
j_gene: TRBJ1-2
len: 12
CDR3aa: CASKGLNYGYTF

abundance: few
v_gene: TRBV19
j_gene: TRBJ2-7
len: 14
CDR3aa: CASTRGGSSYEQYF

abundance: NA
v_gene: TRBV12-3/TRBV12-4
j_gene: TRBJ2-1
len: 17
CDR3aa: CASGFGRLAGFYNEQFF

abundance: many
v_gene: TRBV7-9
j_gene: TRBJ2-3
len: 13
CDR3aa: CASSSRFADTQYF

abundance: NA
v_gene: TRBV19
j_gene: TRBJ2-7
len: 14
CDR3aa: CASSTPGPTYEQYF

abundance: few
v_gene: TRBV20-1
j_gene: TRBJ1-2
len: 15
CDR3aa: CSARAHWTGLYGYTF

abundance: NA
v_gene: TRBV13
j_gene: TRBJ1-1
len: 15
CDR3aa: CASSLAGMGATEAFF

abundance: few
v_gene: TRBV5-1
j_gene: TRBJ1-6
len: 14
CDR3aa: CASNEGGNGSPLHF

abundance: few
v_gene: TRBV24-1
j_gene: TRBJ2-1
len: 17
CDR3aa: CATSGYTGRGLYNEQFF

abundance: NA
v_gene: TRBV4-1
j_gene: TRBJ2-7
len: 13
CDR3aa: CACSPDGSYEQYF

abundance: NA
v_gene: TRBV28
j_gene: TRBJ1-5
len: 16
CDR3aa: CASSFLGGDGNQPQHF

abundance: few
v_gene: TRBV11-1
j_gene: TRBJ2-7
len: 16
CDR3aa: CASSLVVGLSSYEQYF

abundance: NA
v_gene: TRBV12-5
j_gene: TRBJ1-5
len: 14
CDR3aa: CASGLTGSNQPQHF

abundance: NA
v_gene: TRBV20-1
j_gene: TRBJ2-3
len: 12
CDR3aa: CSAISYADTQYF

abundance: NA
v_gene: TRBV20-1
j_gene: TRBJ2-5
len: 14
CDR3aa: CSARGGGVAETQYF

abundance: many
v_gene: TRBV12-3/TRBV12-4
j_gene: TRBJ2-3
len: 13
CDR3aa: CASSVPSTDTQYF

abundance: NA
v_gene: TRBV19
j_gene: TRBJ1-2
len: 14
CDR3aa: CASATGTATYGYTF

abundance: NA
v_gene: TRBV5-4
j_gene: TRBJ2-1
len: 12
CDR3aa: CASSFSGAQSFF

abundance: NA
v_gene: TRBV11-2
j_gene: TRBJ1-2
len: 13
CDR3aa: CASSLVVNCGYTF

abundance: NA
v_gene: TRBV4-2
j_gene: TRBJ2-7
len: 15
CDR3aa: CASSQVPSGKGEQYF

abundance: once
v_gene: TRBV2
j_gene: TRBJ2-1
len: 15
CDR3aa: CASRGGLAIYNEQFF

abundance: many
v_gene: TRBV27
j_gene: TRBJ2-3
len: 15
CDR3aa: CASTPVGYSTDTQYF

abundance: few
v_gene: TRBV6-6
j_gene: TRBJ1-4
len: 14
CDR3aa: CASSYSRQGEKLFF

abundance: NA
v_gene: TRBV14
j_gene: TRBJ2-3
len: 16
CDR3aa: CASSQARGASTDTQYF